This entry is about one T cell receptor beta chain. The ends were cut back, 1 base at V and 4 bases at J, with 5 bases in the middle. The CDR3 totals 12 residues. From germline, CDR1 is SGHTS and CDR2 YDEGEE. The data belong to a study of CD8+ T cells in alopecia areata. cDNA prepared by RNA extraction and subsequent reverse transcription served as the template for sequencing. Generated by immunoSEQ multiplex PCR, the TCRdb table keeps only in-frame clones and is missing some. Among 150,000 or so clones listed, around 49% were seen once. The TCR sequence derives from a human donor with alopecia areata. Sequencing was performed on CD8+ T cells sorted from blood, taken at week 0. This sequence joins TRBV5-8 and TRBJ2-5; no firm D call. The CDR3 DNA is TGTGCCAGCAGCTTGTTGGGAGAGACCCAGTACTTC. This gives the protein CASSLLGETQYF.